One and the same sample provided the 8 T cell receptor beta chains below, sequenced in a study of human T cells and chemical hapten exposure. Each CDR3 protein gets one entry after TCRdb re-called the RACE reads with MiXCR. The profile shows about 340,000 distinct CDR3 sequences, 5.5% to 8% of them singletons. Regarding time point: patch test 1, 2 weeks after DPC sensitization. As to treatment: therapeutic diphenylcyclopropenone sensitization with weekly scalp DPC. Sample: whole blood, taken in connection with sensitization to the hapten diphenylcyclopropenone (DPC). All receptors derive from a woman under 30 with alopecia areata. Some clones in this sample may be carry-over from other donors' samples.

This clonotype was seen more than once but under ten times. The chain carries TRBV6-1 and TRBJ1-3; D is unresolved. The V gene lost 0 bases and the J gene lost 0 bases, with 12 bases spanning the gap. The CDR3 has 17 amino acids. The germline CDR1 and CDR2 sequences are MNHNS and SASEGT. The CDR3 nucleotides read TGTGCCAGCAGTGAAGCCCCGGTGGGCAGCTCTGGAAACACCATATATTTT. Translation gives CASSEAPVGSSGNTIYF.

In its sample, this clonotype was seen many times. J is TRBJ2-7 and V is TRBV6-2 or TRBV6-3; TRBD1 aligns across 7 bases. The CDR3 spans 16 residues. V was pared by 6 bases and J by 4 bases, with 15 bases of the junction left unmatched. Per germline, CDR1 MNHEY and CDR2 SVGEGT. The CDR3 coding sequence is TGTGCCAGCAGGACTCGTACAGGGGCCAGCCCTTACGAGCAGTACTTC. Amino acid sequence: CASRTRTGASPYEQYF.

The sample holds a few counts of this clonotype. This chain links TRBV6-6 with TRBJ2-7; 10 bases are shared with TRBD1. Germline assignment: CDR1 MNHNY and CDR2 SVGAGI (reference sequence). There are 15 residues in the CDR3. V lost 6 bases, J lost 4 bases, and 9 bases stayed unmatched. Here the CDR3 reads CASRPGQGVPYEQYF. CDR3 in DNA: TGTGCCAGCAGACCCGGACAGGGGGTCCCATACGAGCAGTACTTC.

The chain combines TRBV10-3 with TRBJ2-5; possibly TRBD2 for D (6 bases). This CDR3 is built from 13 residues. Trimming removed 6 bases from V and 5 bases from J, with 13 bases in between. Germline CDR1 ENHRY, CDR2 SYGVKD. CDR3 in DNA: TGTGCCATCAGGCCGCGGGGTTCGGAGACCCAGTACTTC. This codes for CAIRPRGSETQYF.

This clonotype was observed at least ten times. The chain combines TRBV12-3 or TRBV12-4 with TRBJ2-3; D not resolved. V lost 5 bases and J lost 4, with 22 bases in between. The CDR3 runs to 17 residues. CDR3 nucleotide sequence: TGTGCCAGCAGTCCCACGGTCCTGGGGAAAGCAGCAGATACGCAGTATTTT. This encodes CASSPTVLGKAADTQYF.

This clonotype occurred many times. This sequence joins TRBV7-8 and TRBJ1-3; TRBD1 aligns across 8 bases. Trimming cost V 3 bases and J 2 bases; bases outside gene matches: 0. The germline V gene has CDR1 SGHVS and CDR2 FQNEAQ. The length of the CDR3 is 14 residues. The CDR3 bases are TGTGCCAGCAGCTTGACAGGGGCTGGAAACACCATATATTTT. Its protein is CASSLTGAGNTIYF.

This clonotype was observed a handful of times. The chain links TRBV12-3 or TRBV12-4 to TRBJ1-1; tentative D call: TRBD1 (5 bases). Trimming stripped 2 bases from V and 5 bases from J, with 12 bases between. The CDR3 loop spans 14 amino acids. The CDR3 here is CASSLPGMGTEAFF. CDR3 DNA sequence: TGTGCCAGCAGTTTACCAGGGATGGGTACTGAAGCTTTCTTT.

This clonotype was counted many times. The chain links TRBV7-9 to TRBJ2-1, with 7 nucleotides matching TRBD2. With 4 bases clipped from V and 3 bases from J, the junction kept 9 bases outside the gene matches. Germline CDR1 and CDR2: SEHNR and FQNEAQ (reference sequence). The CDR3 covers 16 residues. CDR3 DNA: TGTGCCAGCAGCTCGACTAGCCCGATGATCTACAATGAGCAGTTCTTC. As protein: CASSSTSPMIYNEQFF.